Below, 20 T cell receptor beta chains from the same sample are listed, as sequenced in a study of blood T cell repertoires in COVID-19. Using immunoSEQ multiplex PCR, the repertoire was profiled, and TCRdb retains in-frame clones only, with some absent. Of 70,000 to 80,000 clones in the sample, more than 75% are singletons; the top ten hold roughly an eighth. The sample consisted of peripheral blood. These receptors were taken from a woman older than 75 with acute or convalescent COVID-19.

The chain has TRBV10-3 and TRBJ2-7; D possibly corresponds to TRBD1 (5 bases). Looked up from germline, CDR1 is ENHRY and CDR2 is SYGVKD. The CDR3 has 14 amino acids. Trimming stripped 3 bases from V and 3 bases from J, with 12 bases between. CDR3 coding DNA: TGTGCCATCAGTGAATCAACAGGATACTACGAGCAGTACTTC. Its protein is CAISESTGYYEQYF.

The chain recombines TRBV29-1 with TRBJ1-2, with a tentative D call TRBD1 (6 bases). The CDR3 is made up of 18 amino acids. CDR1 SQVTM and CDR2 ANQGSEA come from the germline V gene. V lost 4 bases, J lost 4 bases, and 28 bases lay in between. The CDR3 sequence is CSVVLGGSWGRIGYGYTF. The CDR3 DNA reads as TGCAGCGTTGTTCTAGGGGGTTCGTGGGGCCGAATCGGCTATGGCTACACCTTC.

The V and J genes are TRBV28 and TRBJ2-7; TRBD1 matches at 8 bases. Germline loops: CDR1 MDHEN, CDR2 SYDVKM. Unmatched junction bases numbered 7, after V lost 5 bases and J lost 4 bases. This CDR3 has 14 amino acids. CDR3 loop: CASSTRDRRYEQYF. DNA of the CDR3: TGTGCCAGCAGTACCCGGGACAGGAGATACGAGCAGTACTTC.

This chain joins TRBV19 and TRBJ2-7; tentative D call: TRBD1 (6 bases). Trimming removed 6 bases from V and 3 bases from J, with 21 bases in between. The CDR3 has 16 residues. In germline, CDR1 is LNHDA, CDR2 SQIVND (reference sequence). In nucleotides, the CDR3 is TGTGCCAGTAGCGTCTCCGACGCAGGGGCCTACTACGAGCAGTACTTC. Amino acid sequence: CASSVSDAGAYYEQYF.

This chain connects TRBV5-1 to TRBJ2-7; possibly TRBD2 for D (6 bases). Germline lookup yields CDR1 SGHRS and CDR2 YFSETQ. Trimming shortened V by 7 bases and J by 2 bases, and 19 bases separated the two germline ends. CDR3 length: 15 amino acids. The CDR3: CASAGVRDSAYEQYF. The CDR3, as DNA: TGCGCCAGCGCAGGTGTACGGGACTCGGCCTACGAGCAGTACTTC.

This chain links TRBV9 with TRBJ2-1, with 9 bases lining up with TRBD2. V trimming: 0 bases; J trimming: 8 bases; junction bases outside the gene matches: 9. Germline values: CDR1 SGDLS, CDR2 YYNGEE. This CDR3 is 16 amino acids long. The chain's CDR3 is CASSVVASGMTDEQFF. In DNA form, the CDR3 reads TGTGCCAGCAGCGTAGTGGCTAGCGGGATGACGGATGAGCAGTTCTTC.

CDR3 in amino acids: CASSFSGRAWDEQFF. The CDR3 nucleotides read TGTGCCAGCAGCTTTAGCGGGAGGGCCTGGGATGAGCAGTTCTTC. This chain joins TRBV11-3 and TRBJ2-1; 11 bases map to TRBD2. The CDR3 is 15 residues long. Germline CDR1 is SGHNT and CDR2 is YENEEA. Trimming at V came to 3 bases and at J to 8 bases, leaving 6 bases not matched to a gene. The full variable domain, in which reference TRBV11-3 and TRBJ2-1 provide the parts outside the CDR3, is EAGVVQSPRYKIIEKKQPVAFWCNPISGHNTLYWYLQNLGQGPELLIRYENEEAVDDSQLPKDRFSAERLKGVDSTLKIQPAELGDSAVYLCASSFSGRAWDEQFFGPGTRLTVL.

The chain carries TRBV9 and TRBJ2-7; D perhaps matches TRBD1 (5 bases). CDR3 length: 16 amino acids. Germline V lookup: CDR1 SGDLS, CDR2 YYNGEE. Trimming took off 3 bases at V and 3 bases at J, with 19 bases between the two ends. The DNA for the CDR3 is TGTGCCAGCAGCGCCCCTCCCAGGGTTGGAAGCTACGAGCAGTACTTC. Translating gives CASSAPPRVGSYEQYF.

V gene TRBV6-2 or TRBV6-3 combines with J gene TRBJ2-2; 7 bases are shared with TRBD1. This CDR3 is built from 15 residues. Germline V lookup: CDR1 MNHEY, CDR2 SVGEGT. With V trimmed by 0 bases and J by 7 bases, 5 bases remained unmatched. Written as DNA, the CDR3 is TGTGCCAGCAGTTACTCCCCAGGGGGATACGGGGAGCTGTTTTTT. This encodes CASSYSPGGYGELFF.

The V call is TRBV5-1, the J call TRBJ2-3; D gene ambiguous. The germline V and J ends were trimmed by 9 bases and 0 bases, with 11 bases remaining between them. The germline V gene encodes CDR1 SGHRS and CDR2 YFSETQ. This CDR3 is built from 13 residues. The CDR3 bases are TGCGCCACCAAGGTGACTAGCACAGATACGCAGTATTTT. Protein product: CATKVTSTDTQYF. Drawing the rest from reference TRBV5-1 and TRBJ2-3, the complete variable domain is KAGVTQTPRYLIKTRGQQVTLSCSPISGHRSVSWYQQTPGQGLQFLFEYFSETQRNKGNFPGRFSGRQFSNSRSEMNVSTLELGDSALYLCATKVTSTDTQYFGPGTRLTVL.

This chain uses TRBV11-2 with TRBJ1-1, with D perhaps matching TRBD1 (5 bases). The germline V gene encodes CDR1 SGHAT and CDR2 FQNNGV. The CDR3 consists of 12 residues. Trimming took off 8 bases at V and 5 bases at J, with 12 bases between the two ends. The CDR3 sequence is CASRGGGTEAFF. The CDR3 nucleotides are TGTGCCAGCCGCGGGGGGGGGACTGAAGCTTTCTTT.

The genes are TRBV27 and TRBJ1-6, with TRBD1 matching over 7 bases. The CDR3 loop spans 15 amino acids. The V segment lost 0 bases and the J segment 7 bases; nucleotides outside the gene matches: 3. From germline, CDR1 is MNHEY and CDR2 SMNVEV (reference sequence). CDR3: CASSLSSGGNSPLHF. In DNA, the CDR3 is TGTGCCAGCAGTTTATCGTCAGGGGGAAATTCACCCCTCCACTTT.

This clone came up a few times. The gene calls are TRBV19 and TRBJ2-1; 7 nucleotides agree with TRBD2. This CDR3 has 16 residues. The germline CDR1 and CDR2 sequences are LNHDA and SQIVND (reference sequence). V shed 7 bases and J 5 bases; nucleotides not matched to a gene: 14. CDR3 sequence reads: CASTQRVTSINNEQFF. DNA of the CDR3: TGTGCCAGTACCCAGAGAGTGACTAGCATTAACAATGAGCAGTTCTTC.

This CDR3 reads CAWSLQSNQPQHF. DNA of the CDR3: TGTGCCTGGAGCTTACAGAGCAATCAGCCCCAGCATTTT. The genes are TRBV30 and TRBJ1-5; no reliable D call. The CDR3 contains 13 residues. CDR1 and CDR2 from the germline V gene are GTSNPN and SVGIG (reference sequence). The germline V and J ends were trimmed by 3 bases and 1 base, with 7 bases remaining between them.

J is TRBJ1-1 and V is TRBV24-1, with 10 bases that match TRBD1. CDR3 size: 13 residues. Germline CDR1 and CDR2: KGHDR and SFDVKD. V shed 0 bases, J shed 10 bases, and the junction held 1 base outside the gene matches. The CDR3 sequence: CATSDLGTGVAFF. DNA for the CDR3: TGTGCCACCAGTGATTTGGGGACAGGGGTAGCTTTCTTT.

CDR3: CASSSGWRGNTIYF. CDR3 nucleotide sequence: TGTGCCAGTAGTTCGGGTTGGCGAGGAAACACCATATATTTT. The chain links TRBV19 to TRBJ1-3, with no clear D. The CDR3 has 14 amino acids. V was clipped by 5 bases and J by 4 bases, with 12 bases between them. From germline, CDR1 is LNHDA and CDR2 SQIVND (reference sequence).

The chain uses TRBV7-2 and TRBJ1-2; 12 positions match TRBD1. The CDR3 extends over 13 amino acids. Trimming removed 5 bases from V and 8 bases from J; junction bases left unmatched: 3. Germline V CDR1 and CDR2: SGHTA, FQGNSA. Here the CDR3 DNA reads TGTGCCAGCAGCGCCGGGACAGGGGGCGGCTACACCTTC. Translated, it gives CASSAGTGGGYTF.

The chain links TRBV19 to TRBJ2-7, with 8 positions matching TRBD1. V shed 5 bases and J 3 bases; nucleotides not matched to a gene: 15. CDR1 and CDR2 from the germline V gene are LNHDA and SQIVND (reference sequence). The CDR3 is 17 amino acids. This CDR3 reads CASSLTWTGRSLYEQYF. In nucleotides, the CDR3 is TGTGCCAGTAGTCTTACGTGGACAGGGAGGTCCCTCTACGAGCAGTACTTC.

Here the CDR3 DNA reads TGTGCTTCCCTTGAATCCTCGCCTACAGGGGCCGAGCAGTACTTC. Translating gives CASLESSPTGAEQYF. The chain links TRBV7-8 to TRBJ2-7, with TRBD1 identical over 7 bases. This CDR3 spans 15 amino acids. Germline CDR1 is SGHVS and CDR2 is FQNEAQ.

The chain recombines TRBV19 with TRBJ1-4; TRBD1 is a possible D gene (6 bases). CDR1 is LNHDA and CDR2 is SQIVND in the germline V gene (reference sequence). CDR3 length equals 14 residues. The V end was cut by 6 bases, the J end by 8 bases, with 16 bases between. The CDR3 reads CASSTGTVGEKLFF. DNA of the CDR3: TGTGCCAGTAGCACAGGGACGGTTGGGGAAAAACTGTTTTTT.